This TCR beta chain was sequenced for a study of blood T cell repertoires in COVID-19. Study as a whole: Some COVID-19 samples were acute and others convalescent; all came from the United States, Italy and Spain. PBMCs, B-cell-depleted T cells, or T cells were the source of the cDNA or gDNA that made up the material.

This clone was seen only once. Germline V CDR1 and CDR2: MNHEY, SMNVEV (reference sequence). Losses at the gene ends were 0 bases for V and 1 base for J; bases not matched to a gene: 5. The CDR3 is 16 residues long. Method: immunoSEQ multiplex PCR; TCRdb's copy keeps in-frame clones and lacks some. The table shows approximately 90,000 clones, with about 85% occurring only once. The chain uses TRBV27 and TRBJ1-2; 7 bases match TRBD1. This TCR was recovered from a man aged 60-69 years with acute or convalescent COVID-19. Specimen: peripheral blood. CDR3 coding DNA: TGTGCCAGCAGTTTATCCAGGGGGAATCTTAACTATGGCTACACCTTC. Residues: CASSLSRGNLNYGYTF.